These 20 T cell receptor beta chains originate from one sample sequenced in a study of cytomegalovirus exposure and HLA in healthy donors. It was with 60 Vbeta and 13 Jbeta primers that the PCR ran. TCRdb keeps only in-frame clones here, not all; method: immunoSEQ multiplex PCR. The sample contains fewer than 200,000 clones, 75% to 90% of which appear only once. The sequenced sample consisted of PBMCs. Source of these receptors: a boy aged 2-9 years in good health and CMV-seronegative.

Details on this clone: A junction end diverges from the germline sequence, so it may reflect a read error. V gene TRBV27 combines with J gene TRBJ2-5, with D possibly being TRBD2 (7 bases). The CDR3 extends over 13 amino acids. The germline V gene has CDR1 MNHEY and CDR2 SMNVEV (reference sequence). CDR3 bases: TGTGCCAGCAGTTTGCGGGGGCAAGACACCCAGTACTTC. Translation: CASSLRGQDTQYF.

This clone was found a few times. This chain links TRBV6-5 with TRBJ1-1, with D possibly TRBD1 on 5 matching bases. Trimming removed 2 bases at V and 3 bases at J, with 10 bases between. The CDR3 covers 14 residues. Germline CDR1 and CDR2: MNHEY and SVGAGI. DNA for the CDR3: TGTGCCAGCAGTTACGGAGGGGCGGACACTGAAGCTTTCTTT. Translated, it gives CASSYGGADTEAFF.

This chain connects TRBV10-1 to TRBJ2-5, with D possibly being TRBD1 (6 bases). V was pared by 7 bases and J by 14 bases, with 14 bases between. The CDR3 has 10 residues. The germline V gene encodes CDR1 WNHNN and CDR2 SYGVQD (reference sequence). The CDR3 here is CASTRGFRYF. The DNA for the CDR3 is TGCGCCAGCACGAGGGGGTTTCGTTACTTC.

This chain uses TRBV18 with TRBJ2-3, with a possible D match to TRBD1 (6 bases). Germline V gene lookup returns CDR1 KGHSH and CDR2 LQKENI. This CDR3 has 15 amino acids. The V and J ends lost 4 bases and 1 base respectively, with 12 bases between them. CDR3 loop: CASSRRQDRTDTQYF. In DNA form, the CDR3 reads TGTGCCAGCTCACGAAGACAGGACCGCACAGATACGCAGTATTTT.

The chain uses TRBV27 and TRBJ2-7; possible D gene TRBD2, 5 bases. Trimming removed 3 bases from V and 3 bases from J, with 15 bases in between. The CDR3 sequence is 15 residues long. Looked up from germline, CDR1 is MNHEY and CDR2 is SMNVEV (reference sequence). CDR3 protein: CASSFFLAPRYEQYF. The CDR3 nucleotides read TGTGCCAGCAGTTTCTTCCTAGCCCCCCGCTACGAGCAGTACTTC.

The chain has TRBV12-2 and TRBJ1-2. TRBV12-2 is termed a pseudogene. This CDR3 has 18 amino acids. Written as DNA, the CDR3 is TGTGCAAGTGGGACTAAGCGGGGCGCGGGAAAGTCTAACTATGGCTACACCTTC. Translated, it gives CASGTKRGAGKSNYGYTF.

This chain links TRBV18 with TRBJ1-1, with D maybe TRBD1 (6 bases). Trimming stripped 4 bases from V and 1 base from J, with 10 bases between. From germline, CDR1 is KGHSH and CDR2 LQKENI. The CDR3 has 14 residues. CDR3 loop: CASSLNRENTEAFF. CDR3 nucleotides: TGTGCCAGCTCACTTAACAGGGAGAACACTGAAGCTTTCTTT.

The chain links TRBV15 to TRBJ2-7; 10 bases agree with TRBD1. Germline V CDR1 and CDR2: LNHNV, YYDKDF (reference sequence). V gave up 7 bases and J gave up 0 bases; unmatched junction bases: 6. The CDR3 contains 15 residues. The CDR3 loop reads CATTRDRGTSYEQYF. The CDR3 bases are TGTGCCACCACCAGGGACAGGGGTACCTCCTACGAGCAGTACTTC.

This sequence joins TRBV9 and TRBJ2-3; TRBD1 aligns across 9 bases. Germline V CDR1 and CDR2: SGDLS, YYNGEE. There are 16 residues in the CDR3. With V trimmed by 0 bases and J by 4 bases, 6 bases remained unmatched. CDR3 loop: CASSVVGQGLSDTQYF. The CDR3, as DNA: TGTGCCAGCAGCGTAGTGGGACAGGGACTGTCAGATACGCAGTATTTT.

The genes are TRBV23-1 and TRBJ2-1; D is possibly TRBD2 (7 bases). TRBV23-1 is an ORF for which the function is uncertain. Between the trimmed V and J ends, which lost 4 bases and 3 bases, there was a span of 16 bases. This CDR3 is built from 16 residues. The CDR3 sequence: CASSRQGRDCYNEQFF. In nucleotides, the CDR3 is TGCGCCAGCAGTCGCCAGGGGAGGGACTGCTACAATGAGCAGTTCTTC.

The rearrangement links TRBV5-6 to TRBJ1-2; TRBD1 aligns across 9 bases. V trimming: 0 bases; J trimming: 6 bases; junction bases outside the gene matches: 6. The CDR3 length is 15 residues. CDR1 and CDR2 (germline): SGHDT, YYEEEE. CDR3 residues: CASSLGTGVVNGYTF. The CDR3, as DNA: TGTGCCAGCAGCTTGGGGACAGGGGTGGTGAATGGCTACACCTTC.

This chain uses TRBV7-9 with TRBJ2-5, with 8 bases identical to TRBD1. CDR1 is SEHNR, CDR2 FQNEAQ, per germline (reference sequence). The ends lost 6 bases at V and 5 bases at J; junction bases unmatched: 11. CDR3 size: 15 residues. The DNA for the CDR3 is TGTGCCAGCAGTTCGGACAGGGTTCGTCCGGAGACCCAGTACTTC. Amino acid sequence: CASSSDRVRPETQYF.

This chain's CDR3 is CASSAGLAGRGGEQFF. Written as DNA, the CDR3 is TGTGCCAGCAGTGCGGGACTAGCGGGAAGAGGTGGTGAGCAGTTCTTC. The gene calls are TRBV27 and TRBJ2-1; TRBD2 matches at 13 bases. Germline trimming cut 5 bases from V and 9 bases from J; bases unmatched to any gene: 10. The CDR3 consists of 16 residues. Germline V CDR1 and CDR2: MNHEY, SMNVEV (reference sequence).

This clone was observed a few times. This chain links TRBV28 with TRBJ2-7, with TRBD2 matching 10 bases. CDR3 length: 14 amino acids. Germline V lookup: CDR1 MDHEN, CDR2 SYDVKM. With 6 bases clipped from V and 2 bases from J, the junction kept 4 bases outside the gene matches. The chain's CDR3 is CASRKSGGAYEQYF. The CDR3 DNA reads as TGTGCCAGCAGGAAGAGCGGGGGGGCCTACGAGCAGTACTTC.

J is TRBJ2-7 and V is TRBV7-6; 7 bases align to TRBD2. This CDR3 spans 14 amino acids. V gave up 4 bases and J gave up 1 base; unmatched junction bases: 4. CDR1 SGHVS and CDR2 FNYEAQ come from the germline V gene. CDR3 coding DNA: TGTGCCAGCAGCTCCACTAGCGTATCCTACGAGCAGTACTTC. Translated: CASSSTSVSYEQYF.

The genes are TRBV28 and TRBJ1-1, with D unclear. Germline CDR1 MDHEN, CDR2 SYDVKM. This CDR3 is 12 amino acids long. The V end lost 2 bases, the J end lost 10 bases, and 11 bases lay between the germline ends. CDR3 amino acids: CASSLTQVGAFF. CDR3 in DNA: TGTGCCAGCAGTTTAACCCAGGTCGGAGCTTTCTTT.

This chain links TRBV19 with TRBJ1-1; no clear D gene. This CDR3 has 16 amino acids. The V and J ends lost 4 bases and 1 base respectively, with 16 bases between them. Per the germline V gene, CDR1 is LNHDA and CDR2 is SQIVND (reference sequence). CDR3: CASSKSGGLQNTEAFF. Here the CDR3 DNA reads TGTGCCAGTAGTAAGTCGGGAGGACTTCAGAACACTGAAGCTTTCTTT.

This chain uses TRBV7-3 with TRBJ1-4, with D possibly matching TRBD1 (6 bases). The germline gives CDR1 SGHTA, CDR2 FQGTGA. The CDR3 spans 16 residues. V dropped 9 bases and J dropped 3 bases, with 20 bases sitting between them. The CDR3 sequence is CARGKKGTRANEKLFF. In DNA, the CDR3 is TGTGCCAGAGGGAAAAAGGGGACACGGGCTAATGAAAAACTGTTTTTT. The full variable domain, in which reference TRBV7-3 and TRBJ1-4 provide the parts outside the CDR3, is GAGVSQTPSNKVTEKGKYVELRCDPISGHTALYWYRQSLGQGPEFLIYFQGTGAADDSGLPNDRFFAVRPEGSVSTLKIQRTERGDSAVYLCARGKKGTRANEKLFFGSGTQLSVL.

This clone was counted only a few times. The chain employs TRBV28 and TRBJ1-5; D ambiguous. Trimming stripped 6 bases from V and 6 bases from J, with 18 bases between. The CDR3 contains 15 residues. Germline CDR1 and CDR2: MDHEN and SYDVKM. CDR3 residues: CASRAETGPSQPQHF. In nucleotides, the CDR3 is TGTGCCAGCAGGGCCGAGACCGGCCCTAGTCAGCCCCAGCATTTT.

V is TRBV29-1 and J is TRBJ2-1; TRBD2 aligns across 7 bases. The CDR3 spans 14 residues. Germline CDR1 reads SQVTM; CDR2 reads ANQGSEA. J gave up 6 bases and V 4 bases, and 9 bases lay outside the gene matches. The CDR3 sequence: CSVGLRLASNEQFF. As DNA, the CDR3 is TGCAGCGTTGGTCTGCGACTAGCTTCCAATGAGCAGTTCTTC.